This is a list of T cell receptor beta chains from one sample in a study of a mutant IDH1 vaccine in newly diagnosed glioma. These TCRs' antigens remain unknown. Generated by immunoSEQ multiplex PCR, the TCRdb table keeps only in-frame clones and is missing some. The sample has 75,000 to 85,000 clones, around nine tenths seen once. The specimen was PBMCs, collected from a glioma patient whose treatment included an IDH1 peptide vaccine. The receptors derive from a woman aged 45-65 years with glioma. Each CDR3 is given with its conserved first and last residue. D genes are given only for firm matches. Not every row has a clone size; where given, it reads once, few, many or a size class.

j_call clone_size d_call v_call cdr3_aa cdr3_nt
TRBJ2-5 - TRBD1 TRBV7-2 CASSSGTGSMTQYF TGTGCCAGCAGCTCCGGGACAGGGTCCATGACCCAGTACTTC
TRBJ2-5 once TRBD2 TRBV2 CASSQRLAGEETQYF TGTGCCAGCAGTCAAAGACTAGCGGGAGAAGAGACCCAGTACTTC
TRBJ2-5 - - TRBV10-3 CAISEREEAETQYF TGTGCCATCAGTGAAAGGGAGGAGGCAGAGACCCAGTACTTC
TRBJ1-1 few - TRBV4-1 CASSQAYRGRTEAFF TGCGCCAGCAGCCAGGCCTACCGAGGACGGACTGAAGCTTTCTTT
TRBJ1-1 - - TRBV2 CASRYREGRTEAFF TGTGCCAGCAGATACAGGGAGGGTAGAACTGAAGCTTTCTTT
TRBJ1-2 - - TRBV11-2 CASSLRGEGYGYTF TGTGCCAGCAGCTTACGGGGGGAGGGCTATGGCTACACCTTC
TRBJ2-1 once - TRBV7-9 CASSLSRLRYNEQFF TGTGCCAGCAGCTTATCGAGACTACGATACAATGAGCAGTTCTTC
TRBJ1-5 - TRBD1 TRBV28 CASSFSGRGDQPQHF TGTGCCAGCAGTTTTTCAGGCAGGGGGGACCAGCCCCAGCATTTT
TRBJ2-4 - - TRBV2 CASSEWGLAKNIQYF TGTGCCAGCAGTGAATGGGGGCTAGCCAAAAACATTCAGTACTTC
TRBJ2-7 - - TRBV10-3 CAISERPDSYEQYF TGTGCCATCAGTGAGAGGCCTGACTCCTACGAGCAGTACTTC
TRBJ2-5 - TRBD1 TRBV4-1 CASSQLGQVAQYF TGCGCCAGCAGCCAACTGGGACAGGTGGCCCAGTACTTC
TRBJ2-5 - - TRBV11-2 CASSFGSQETQYF TGTGCCAGCAGCTTCGGGAGCCAAGAGACCCAGTACTTC
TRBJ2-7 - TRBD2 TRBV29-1 CSVEGPGGYEQYF TGCAGCGTTGAGGGGCCGGGGGGCTACGAGCAGTACTTC
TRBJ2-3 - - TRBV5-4 CASSFTSPTDTQYF TGTGCCAGCAGCTTCACTAGCCCCACAGATACGCAGTATTTT
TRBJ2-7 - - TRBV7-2 CASSLGGGPRAYEQYF TGTGCCAGCAGCTTAGGAGGGGGGCCCCGAGCCTACGAGCAGTACTTC
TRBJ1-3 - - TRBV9 CASRTGFSGNTIYF TGTGCCAGCAGGACAGGTTTTTCTGGAAACACCATATATTTT
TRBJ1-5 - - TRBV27 CASSHDIYLTPQHF TGTGCCAGCAGTCACGACATCTACCTAACCCCCCAGCATTTT
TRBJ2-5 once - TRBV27 CASSWGNRGETQYF TGTGCCAGCAGTTGGGGGAATCGAGGAGAGACCCAGTACTTC
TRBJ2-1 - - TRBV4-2 CASSQEGGLNEQFF TGTGCCAGCAGCCAAGAGGGGGGGCTCAATGAGCAGTTCTTC
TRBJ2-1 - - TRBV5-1 CASSSDIYNEQFF TGCGCCAGCAGCTCGGACATCTACAATGAGCAGTTCTTC
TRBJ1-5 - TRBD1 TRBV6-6 CASSKSRTGAQPQHF TGTGCCAGCAGTAAATCCAGGACAGGGGCCCAGCCCCAGCATTTT
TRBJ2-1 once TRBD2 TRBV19 CASRERGYNEQFF TGTGCCAGTAGGGAGCGGGGGTACAATGAGCAGTTCTTC
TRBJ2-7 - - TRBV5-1 CASSPSGTVSYEQYF TGCGCCAGCAGCCCATCCGGGACGGTATCCTACGAGCAGTACTTC
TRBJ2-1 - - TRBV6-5 CASSRAGLEQFF TGTGCCAGCAGCCGAGCCGGGCTTGAGCAGTTCTTC
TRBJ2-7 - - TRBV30 CAWSYSSYEQYF TGTGCCTGGAGTTACAGCTCCTACGAGCAGTACTTC
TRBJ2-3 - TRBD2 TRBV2 CASSELASGTDTQYF TGTGCCAGCAGTGAATTGGCTAGCGGGACAGATACGCAGTATTTT
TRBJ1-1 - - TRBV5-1 CASSLVGFDEAFF TGCGCCAGCAGCTTGGTAGGGTTCGATGAAGCTTTCTTT
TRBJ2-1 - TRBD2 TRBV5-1 CASSLFLAGDGNEQFF TGCGCCAGCAGCTTGTTCCTAGCGGGAGACGGTAATGAGCAGTTCTTC
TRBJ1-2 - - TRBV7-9 CASSIPQGWGYTF TGTGCCAGCAGTATTCCCCAGGGCTGGGGCTACACCTTC
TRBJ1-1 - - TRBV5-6 CASRPVTNMNTEAFF TGTGCCAGCCGCCCAGTTACTAACATGAACACTGAAGCTTTCTTT
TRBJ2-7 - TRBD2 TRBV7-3 CASSLAGGPSNEQYF TGTGCCAGCAGCCTAGCGGGAGGCCCATCTAACGAGCAGTACTTC
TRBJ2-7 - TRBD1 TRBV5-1 CASSFGTGREQYF TGCGCCAGCAGCTTTGGGACAGGGCGGGAGCAGTACTTC
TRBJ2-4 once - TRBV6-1 CASRERTGRGLAKNIQYF TGTGCCAGCAGAGAACGGACAGGGAGGGGGCTAGCCAAAAACATTCAGTACTTC
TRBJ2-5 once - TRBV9 CASSVTPKGETQYF TGTGCCAGCAGCGTGACTCCCAAGGGAGAGACCCAGTACTTC
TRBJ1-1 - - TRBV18 CASSPLEARNTEAFF TGTGCCAGCTCACCATTGGAGGCGCGGAACACTGAAGCTTTCTTT
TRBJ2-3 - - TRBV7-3 CASRPGGATDTQYF TGTGCCAGCAGGCCAGGGGGGGCAACAGATACGCAGTATTTT
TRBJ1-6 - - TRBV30 CACRGLLRERPLHF TGTGCCTGCCGCGGGCTACTTCGGGAGAGGCCCCTCCACTTT
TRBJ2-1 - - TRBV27 CASSLEDRPYNEQFF TGTGCCAGCAGTTTAGAGGACAGACCTTACAATGAGCAGTTCTTC
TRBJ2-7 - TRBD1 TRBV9 CASSTTGVGEQYF TGTGCCAGCAGTACGACAGGGGTAGGCGAGCAGTACTTC
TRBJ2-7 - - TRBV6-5 CASSYSGWEANYEQYF TGTGCCAGCAGTTACTCGGGGTGGGAGGCCAACTACGAGCAGTACTTC
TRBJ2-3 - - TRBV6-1 CASTGASTDTQYF TGTGCCAGCACGGGTGCTAGCACAGATACGCAGTATTTT
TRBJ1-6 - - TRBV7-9 CASSAQGNSYNSPLHF TGTGCCAGCAGCGCCCAGGGGAACTCCTATAATTCACCCCTCCACTTT
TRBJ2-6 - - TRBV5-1 CASSSGASGANVLTF TGCGCCAGCAGTTCAGGGGCAAGTGGGGCCAACGTCCTGACTTTC
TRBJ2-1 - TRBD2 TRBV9 CASSVDSGSYNEQFF TGTGCCAGCAGCGTAGATAGCGGGAGCTACAATGAGCAGTTCTTC
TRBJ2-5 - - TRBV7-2 CASSLNRKSQYF TGTGCCAGCAGCTTAAACCGCAAGTCCCAGTACTTC
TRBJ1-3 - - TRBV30 CAWSVMQAPNTIYF TGTGCCTGGAGTGTAATGCAGGCGCCAAACACCATATATTTT